This paragraph covers one T cell receptor beta chain sequence. Its antigen remains unidentified. Primers included in the PCR were 60 Vbeta and 13 Jbeta primers. The repertoire was sequenced with immunoSEQ multiplex PCR; TCRdb's copy has only in-frame clones and lacks some. The repertoire consists of about 200,000 clones, with roughly 78% occurring once and the leading ten covering around 4.8%. This record comes from a study of cytomegalovirus exposure and HLA in healthy donors. This CDR3 has 18 residues. Germline CDR1 and CDR2: LNHDA and SQIVND (reference sequence). The ends lost 7 bases at V and 3 bases at J; junction bases unmatched: 13. General study findings and limits: Several V segments, TRBV6-2 and TRBV6-3 among them, could not be told apart and were dropped. In vitro assays verified that three CMV-associated chains recognized CMV antigens specifically.

This sequence joins TRBV19 and TRBJ2-4; 12 positions agree with TRBD1. The material sequenced was PBMCs. This receptor was identified in a woman in her 30s in good health and CMV-seropositive. CDR3 nucleotide sequence: TGTGCCAGTAATTCACCGGGACAGGGGGCGCGAGGCAAAAACATTCAGTACTTC. It specifies CASNSPGQGARGKNIQYF.